This T cell receptor (beta chain) was captured in a study of a mutant IDH1 vaccine in newly diagnosed glioma. Here immunoSEQ multiplex PCR was the method, and the copy in TCRdb shows in-frame clones only, minus some. The profile shows some 51,000 clones, roughly 78% of them singletons. Sample time point: week 5, during vaccination. Alongside topical imiquimod, each dose of vaccine comprised 300 ug of mutant IDH1 20-mer peptide. As to this clone: Its antigen is still unknown.

This CDR3 spans 14 amino acids. The germline CDR1 and CDR2 sequences are SGHTA and FQGNSA. V was cut by 3 bases and J by 3 bases, with 11 bases left in between. This chain joins TRBV7-2 and TRBJ1-2, with D possibly being TRBD1 (5 bases). The sequencing used PBMCs, collected from a glioma patient whose treatment included an IDH1 peptide vaccine. This TCR was recovered from a middle-aged woman with glioma. As DNA, the CDR3 is TGTGCCAGCAGCTTCACAGGCAACGACTATGGCTACACCTTC. Protein sequence: CASSFTGNDYGYTF.